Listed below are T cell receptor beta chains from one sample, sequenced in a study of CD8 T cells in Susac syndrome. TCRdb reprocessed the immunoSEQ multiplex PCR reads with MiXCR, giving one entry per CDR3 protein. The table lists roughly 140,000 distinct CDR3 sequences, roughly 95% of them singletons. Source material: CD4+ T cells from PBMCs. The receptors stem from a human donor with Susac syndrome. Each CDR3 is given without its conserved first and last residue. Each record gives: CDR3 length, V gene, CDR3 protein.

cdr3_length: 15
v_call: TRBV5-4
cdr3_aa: ASSVPGTPADTGELF

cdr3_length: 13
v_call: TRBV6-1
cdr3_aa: ASSEARGTKTGQY

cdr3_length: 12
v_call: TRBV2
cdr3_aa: ASSVRRSEETQY

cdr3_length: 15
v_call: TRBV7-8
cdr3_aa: ASSLVDWDRNNSPLH

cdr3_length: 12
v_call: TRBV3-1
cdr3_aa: ASSQDSQGRTQY

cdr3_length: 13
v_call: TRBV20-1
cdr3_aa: SARDTTRSSYEQY

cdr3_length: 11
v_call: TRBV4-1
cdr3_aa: ASSQVLNQPQH

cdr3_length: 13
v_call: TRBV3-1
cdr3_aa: ASSQTRGGTGELF

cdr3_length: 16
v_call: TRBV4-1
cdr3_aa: ASSQSPWGPGAQETQY

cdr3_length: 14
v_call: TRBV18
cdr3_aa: ASSSLGQGSQETQY

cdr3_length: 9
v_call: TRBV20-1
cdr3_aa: SARRGYEQY

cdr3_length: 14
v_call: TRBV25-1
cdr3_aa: ASSDNFGLAGYEQY

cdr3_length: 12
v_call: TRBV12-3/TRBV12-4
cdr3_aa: ASSRLQGANGYT

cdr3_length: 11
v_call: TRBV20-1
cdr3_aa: SASRDSYNEQF

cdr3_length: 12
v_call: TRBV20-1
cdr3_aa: SASQQGSGNTIY

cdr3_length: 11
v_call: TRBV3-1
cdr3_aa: ASSQTGEFGYT

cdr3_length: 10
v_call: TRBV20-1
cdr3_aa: SADTRLETQY

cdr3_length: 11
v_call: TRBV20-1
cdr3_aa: SAREAPGPGLF

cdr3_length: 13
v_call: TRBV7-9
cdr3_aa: ASSQTAGGFYEQY

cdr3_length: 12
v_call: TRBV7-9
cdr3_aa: ASSLRGTSDTQY

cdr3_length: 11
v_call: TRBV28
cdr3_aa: ASSFTRYYEQY

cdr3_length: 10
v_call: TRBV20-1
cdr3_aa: SASLATDHQY

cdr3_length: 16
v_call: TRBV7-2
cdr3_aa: ASSHGPSGRSPGETQY

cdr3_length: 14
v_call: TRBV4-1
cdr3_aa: ASSQRGGSSYNEQF

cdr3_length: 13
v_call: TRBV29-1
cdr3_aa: SAGQGLIDYNEQF

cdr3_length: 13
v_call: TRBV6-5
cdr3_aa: ASSLGTGGIYGYT